This T cell receptor beta chain was sequenced during a study of blood T cell repertoires in COVID-19. Study as a whole: Researchers got acute and convalescent COVID-19 samples from the United States, Italy and Spain. From T cells, B-cell-depleted T cells, or PBMCs came the material, which was cDNA or gDNA.

The Seattle site enrolled patients during active infection and followed them longitudinally. Source study methods: Using reference gene primer amplification, nucleated cell counts were estimated. Using immunoSEQ multiplex PCR, the repertoire was profiled, and TCRdb retains in-frame clones only, with some absent. That table furnishes V, J and clone size, whereas the DNA furnished D and trimming. The data contain approximately 40,000 clones, 70% to 90% of them singletons. CDR1 and CDR2 (germline): SGHDT, YYEEEE. With V trimmed by 5 bases and J by 2 bases, 5 bases remained unmatched. The CDR3 is 14 residues long.

The rearrangement uses TRBV5-6 and TRBJ2-5; 8 positions match TRBD1. The sample was peripheral blood. This receptor was taken from a man in his 60s with COVID-19, enrolled during active disease. CDR3 residues: CASRPDRVQETQYF. CDR3 bases: TGTGCCAGCAGGCCGGACAGGGTTCAAGAGACCCAGTACTTC.